These 19 T cell receptor beta chains were all obtained from the same sample, sequenced in a study of CD8 T cells in Susac syndrome. Random hexamers were used to reverse transcribe roughly 0.45 to 1 ug of RNA. TCRdb fed the immunoSEQ multiplex PCR reads into MiXCR, producing one record per CDR3 protein. The table lists around 170,000 distinct CDR3 sequences, roughly 95% of them singletons. Sequenced: CD8+ T cells from PBMCs. The receptors stem from a human donor with multiple sclerosis.

The chain carries TRBV7-3 and TRBJ2-1; the D call may be TRBD1 or TRBD2 (5 bases each). Germline CDR1 is SGHTA and CDR2 is FQGTGA. V dropped 5 bases and J dropped 3 bases, with 17 bases sitting between them. The CDR3 runs to 16 residues. The CDR3 DNA sequence: TGTGCCAGCAGCGCTGAGGGGTCCGGGATCTACAATGAGCAGTTCTTC. Protein sequence: CASSAEGSGIYNEQFF.

This chain uses TRBV14 with TRBJ1-2; a possible D gene is TRBD1 (6 bases). This CDR3 region has 15 residues. CDR1 and CDR2 (germline): SGHDN, FVKESK. V lost 4 bases and J lost 8, with 20 bases in between. This CDR3 reads CASSRGQIYLRGYTF. The CDR3 region has the DNA TGTGCCAGCAGCCGGGGGCAGATCTATCTTCGGGGCTACACCTTC.

The gene calls are TRBV15 and TRBJ1-1, with a possible D match to TRBD1 (6 bases). Looked up from germline, CDR1 is LNHNV and CDR2 is YYDKDF (reference sequence). Trimming cost V 3 bases and J 1 base, with 6 bases left between them. The CDR3 is 13 residues long. CDR3 protein: CATSRDRNTEAFF. The CDR3 DNA reads TGTGCCACCAGCAGGGACAGGAACACTGAAGCTTTCTTT.

The V call is TRBV15, the J call TRBJ2-3, with no clear D. The CDR3 is made up of 13 amino acids. Between the trimmed V and J ends, which lost 5 bases and 0 bases, there was a span of 6 bases. Germline lookup yields CDR1 LNHNV and CDR2 YYDKDF (reference sequence). DNA for the CDR3: TGTGCCACCAGCGTCCACAGCACAGATACGCAGTATTTT. As protein: CATSVHSTDTQYF.

The chain has TRBV12-5 and TRBJ2-7; D perhaps matches TRBD2 (6 bases). Germline values: CDR1 LGHNT, CDR2 FRNRAP. This CDR3 is 14 amino acids long. V was shortened by 3 bases and J by 0 bases, with 9 bases between the two germline ends. This CDR3 is CASGFAGSSYEQYF. The CDR3 region has the DNA TGTGCTAGTGGTTTCGCGGGGAGCTCCTACGAGCAGTACTTC.

The chain has TRBV9 and TRBJ2-3, with a weak D call TRBD2 (5 bases). V was pared by 1 base and J by 2 bases, with 8 bases between. Germline V gives CDR1 SGDLS, CDR2 YYNGEE. The CDR3 spans 14 residues. CDR3 nucleotides: TGTGCCAGCAGCGTACTAGCCACCACAGATACGCAGTATTTT. It yields the protein CASSVLATTDTQYF.

The V and J genes are TRBV3-1 and TRBJ2-7; 11 bases agree with TRBD2. Germline CDR1 LGHDT, CDR2 YNNKEL (reference sequence). The CDR3 length is 17 residues. The V segment lost 0 bases and the J segment 1 base; nucleotides outside the gene matches: 5. The DNA of the CDR3 is TGTGCCAGCAGCCAAGATGTGACTAGCGGGAATTCCTACGAGCAGTACTTC. Translating gives CASSQDVTSGNSYEQYF.

This clonotype showed up just once. The rearrangement links TRBV19 to TRBJ1-5, with D perhaps matching TRBD1 (6 bases). The V gene's germline CDR1 is LNHDA and CDR2 SQIVND (reference sequence). The CDR3 spans 13 residues. The V gene lost 9 bases and the J gene lost 3 bases, with 12 bases spanning the gap. CDR3 residues: CASWDTNNQPQHF. In nucleotides, the CDR3 is TGTGCCAGCTGGGACACGAACAATCAGCCCCAGCATTTT.

J is TRBJ2-5 and V is TRBV6-1, with TRBD2 as a possible D gene (5 bases). Trimming took 10 bases from V and 5 from J, leaving 11 bases between them. CDR3 length: 11 amino acids. Per the germline V gene, CDR1 is MNHNS and CDR2 is SASEGT. DNA of the CDR3: TGTGCCACCCGCAGAGGGGAGACCCAGTACTTC. Residues: CATRRGETQYF.

This chain links TRBV28 with TRBJ2-7, with 12 nucleotides matching TRBD2. The length of the CDR3 is 15 residues. Trimming at V came to 6 bases and at J to 1 base, leaving 4 bases not matched to a gene. Germline V gives CDR1 MDHEN, CDR2 SYDVKM. The CDR3 nucleotides read TGTGCCAGCAGACAGGGACTAGCGGGTTCCTACGAGCAGTACTTC. This codes for CASRQGLAGSYEQYF. Based on the CDR3 plus reference TRBV28 and TRBJ2-7, the full variable domain is DVKVTQSSRYLVKRTGEKVFLECVQDMDHENMFWYRQDPGLGLRLIYFSYDVKMKEKGDIPEGYSVSREKKERFSLILESASTNQTSMYLCASRQGLAGSYEQYFGPGTRLTVT.

V gene TRBV15 combines with J gene TRBJ1-4; D not certain. The CDR3 has 12 residues. V lost 1 base and J lost 7, with 4 bases in between. Germline V CDR1 and CDR2: LNHNV, YYDKDF (reference sequence). CDR3 amino acids: CATSRGPEKLFF. The CDR3, as DNA: TGTGCCACCAGCAGAGGACCTGAAAAACTGTTTTTT.

This clonotype occurred a few times. The gene calls are TRBV5-1 and TRBJ1-2, with D perhaps TRBD1 (5 bases). This CDR3 is 14 amino acids long. Trimming pared 0 bases from V and 4 bases from J, leaving 10 bases between. Germline V lookup: CDR1 SGHRS, CDR2 YFSETQ. Written as DNA, the CDR3 is TGCGCCAGCAGCTTGGCCGGGGACTCCTATGGCTACACCTTC. This encodes CASSLAGDSYGYTF.

The rearrangement uses TRBV13 and TRBJ2-1; 8 nucleotides agree with TRBD1. Germline V lookup: CDR1 PRHDT, CDR2 FYEKMQ (reference sequence). CDR3 length: 14 amino acids. J gave up 7 bases and V 5 bases, and 7 bases lay outside the gene matches. The CDR3 DNA reads as TGTGCCAGCAGCATTGACAGGGGACTTAATGAGCAGTTCTTC. Encoded protein: CASSIDRGLNEQFF.

The V gene is TRBV3-1, the J gene TRBJ2-1, with D perhaps TRBD1 (6 bases). This CDR3 has 14 residues. The V and J ends lost 7 bases and 0 bases respectively, with 10 bases between them. Germline V gives CDR1 LGHDT, CDR2 YNNKEL (reference sequence). The CDR3 protein is CASTGQPSYNEQFF. In DNA form, the CDR3 reads TGTGCCAGCACCGGACAGCCCTCCTACAATGAGCAGTTCTTC.

The chain employs TRBV7-9 and TRBJ2-1, with TRBD1 identical over 7 bases. The J call could be wrong; TRBJ2-7 is a better fit for the DNA end. Looked up from germline, CDR1 is SEHNR and CDR2 is FQNEAQ (reference sequence). The CDR3 runs to 11 residues. The CDR3, as DNA: TGTGCCAGCACCGACAGGGCCGAGCAGTACTTC. It codes for CASTDRAEQYF.

In this sample, this clonotype turned up a few times. The chain carries TRBV20-1 and TRBJ2-7; TRBD1 might be the D (5 bases). The length of the CDR3 is 14 residues. V was pared by 1 base and J by 2 bases, with 12 bases between. Germline CDR1 and CDR2: DFQATT and SNEGSKA (reference sequence). CDR3: CSARVADTAYEQYF. The CDR3 DNA is TGCAGTGCTAGAGTGGCGGACACAGCCTACGAGCAGTACTTC.

The V and J genes are TRBV15 and TRBJ1-2, with D possibly matching TRBD1 (6 bases). CDR3 length: 16 residues. Per germline, CDR1 LNHNV and CDR2 YYDKDF (reference sequence). The V and J ends lost 0 bases and 3 bases respectively, with 14 bases between them. The CDR3 coding sequence is TGTGCCACCAGCAGAGATTGGTGGGGGGCCCACTATGGCTACACCTTC. This gives the protein CATSRDWWGAHYGYTF.

J is TRBJ2-3 and V is TRBV10-2; tentatively, D is TRBD1 (5 bases). Germline V lookup: CDR1 WSHSY, CDR2 SAAADI. The CDR3 totals 14 residues. Deletions cut 0 bases from V and 5 bases from J, with 9 bases between. As DNA, the CDR3 is TGCGCCAGCAGTGAGTCCAGGGTGGTAGATACGCAGTATTTT. Translated, it gives CASSESRVVDTQYF.

The chain employs TRBV20-1 and TRBJ1-2; D not resolved. The V end was cut by 8 bases, the J end by 7 bases, with 14 bases between. CDR3 size: 11 residues. Germline V lookup: CDR1 DFQATT, CDR2 SNEGSKA (reference sequence). CDR3 bases: TGCAGTACAATAATCCCCGGTGGCTACACCTTC. This translates into CSTIIPGGYTF.